This entry lists 24 T cell receptor beta chains sequenced from one sample in a study of blood T cell repertoires in COVID-19. Sequenced by immunoSEQ multiplex PCR; TCRdb stores in-frame clones only, minus some. The sample has 87,000 or so clones, 80% to 90% seen once; the top ten hold roughly 7.1%. The material sequenced was peripheral blood. The receptors here all came from a human donor with acute or convalescent COVID-19. The donor label of this sample is uncertain.

The chain recombines TRBV5-1 with TRBJ2-2; TRBD2 might be the D (5 bases). Germline V lookup: CDR1 SGHRS, CDR2 YFSETQ. Between the trimmed V and J ends, which lost 4 bases and 3 bases, there was a span of 10 bases. The CDR3 consists of 14 residues. The CDR3 coding sequence is TGCGCCAGCAGCCCGGGGTGGCACACCGGGGAGCTGTTTTTT. The encoded protein is CASSPGWHTGELFF.

At least ten counts were recorded for this clone. The chain recombines TRBV30 with TRBJ1-1; tentatively, D is TRBD1 (6 bases). CDR1 and CDR2 (germline): GTSNPN, SVGIG (reference sequence). The CDR3 has 13 residues. CDR3 DNA sequence: TGTGCTGACCAAGGACAGTTGAACACTGAAGCTTTCTTT. This sequence encodes CADQGQLNTEAFF. Together with reference TRBV30 and TRBJ1-1, the CDR3 gives the full variable domain: SQTIHQWPATLVQPVGSPLSLECTVEGTSNPNLYWYRQAAGRGLQLLFYSVGIGQISSEVPQNLSASRPQDRQFILSSKKLLLSDSGFYLCADQGQLNTEAFFGQGTRLTVV.

The chain employs TRBV7-2 and TRBJ2-7, with 13 nucleotides matching TRBD2. Germline CDR1 and CDR2: SGHTA and FQGNSA. This CDR3 is built from 17 residues. Unmatched junction bases numbered 9, after V lost 3 bases and J lost 4 bases. The CDR3 sequence is CASSLMGVGLAGYEQYF. DNA for the CDR3: TGTGCCAGCAGCTTGATGGGAGTGGGACTAGCGGGGTACGAGCAGTACTTC.

The rearrangement links TRBV5-4 to TRBJ2-7; D might be TRBD2 (7 bases). Trimming cost V 4 bases and J 1 base, with 18 bases left between them. Germline assignment: CDR1 SGHNT and CDR2 YYREEE (reference sequence). The CDR3 is made up of 16 amino acids. The CDR3 bases are TGTGCCAGCAGCGCCTCGGGCGGGGGCCGATCCTACGAGCAGTACTTC. It translates to CASSASGGGRSYEQYF.

The chain uses TRBV7-8 and TRBJ2-7, with D unclear. Trimming removed 3 bases at V and 6 bases at J, with 18 bases between. The V gene's germline CDR1 is SGHVS and CDR2 FQNEAQ. The CDR3 spans 15 residues. The CDR3 here is CASSFTGPAVGEQYF. Here the CDR3 DNA reads TGTGCCAGCAGCTTTACGGGTCCGGCGGTTGGCGAGCAGTACTTC.

The V and J genes are TRBV19 and TRBJ1-2; D remains ambiguous. CDR1 and CDR2 from the germline V gene are LNHDA and SQIVND (reference sequence). The CDR3 has 14 amino acids. Trimming cost V 4 bases and J 4 bases, with 13 bases left between them. For the CDR3, the DNA is TGTGCCAGTAGTACGACGGGATCCAGCTATGGCTACACCTTC. This translates into CASSTTGSSYGYTF.

The rearrangement joins TRBV11-3 to TRBJ1-1; D is unresolved. CDR3 length equals 15 residues. Germline V gives CDR1 SGHNT, CDR2 YENEEA. The V end lost 5 bases, the J end lost 6 bases, and 19 bases lay between the germline ends. This CDR3 reads CASSPPGRLVPEAFF. The CDR3 DNA follows: TGTGCCAGCAGCCCCCCGGGGAGGTTAGTGCCTGAAGCTTTCTTT.

CDR3 DNA sequence: TGTGCCAGCAGCGGTGGACAGGGGCCCAATCAGCCCCAGCATTTT. Its protein is CASSGGQGPNQPQHF. V is TRBV2 and J is TRBJ1-5; 9 nucleotides match TRBD1. The CDR3 is 15 amino acids. V was clipped by 6 bases and J by 3 bases; unmatched bases: 6. Germline CDR1 is SNHLY and CDR2 is FYNNEI.

Only a few counts were recorded for this clone. The rearrangement uses TRBV3-1 (or the pseudogene TRBV3-2) and TRBJ1-5, with unresolved D. Germline assignment: CDR1 LGHDT and CDR2 YNNKEL (reference sequence). The CDR3 runs to 12 residues. Trimming took 0 bases from V and 9 from J, leaving 6 bases between them. CDR3 protein: CASSQEGRPQHF. CDR3 DNA sequence: TGTGCCAGCAGCCAAGAAGGGAGGCCCCAGCATTTT.

The V and J genes are TRBV27 and TRBJ2-1, with 7 bases lining up with TRBD1. This CDR3 is built from 16 residues. The V gene end was trimmed by 5 bases and the J gene end by 2 bases; junction bases not matched to a gene: 9. From germline, CDR1 is MNHEY and CDR2 SMNVEV (reference sequence). The CDR3 sequence is CASSLTAGTAYNEQFF. The CDR3 nucleotides are TGTGCCAGCAGTCTAACCGCCGGGACAGCCTACAATGAGCAGTTCTTC.

This clone came up once. The chain joins TRBV2 to TRBJ1-2; TRBD1 agrees at 12 bases. CDR3 size: 16 residues. CDR1 and CDR2 (germline): SNHLY, FYNNEI. V gave up 0 bases and J gave up 8 bases; unmatched junction bases: 7. DNA for the CDR3: TGTGCCAGCAGTGAAGCGGGGGGACAGGGGGCGCGAGGCTACACCTTC. This sequence encodes CASSEAGGQGARGYTF.

The chain links TRBV5-5 to TRBJ1-4; D is perhaps TRBD1 (5 bases). This CDR3 region has 14 residues. The germline V and J ends were trimmed by 0 bases and 8 bases, with 11 bases remaining between them. CDR1 and CDR2 from the germline V gene are SGHKS and YYEKEE (reference sequence). The CDR3: CASSLEGEREKLFF. DNA of the CDR3: TGTGCCAGCAGCTTGGAAGGGGAAAGGGAAAAACTGTTTTTT.

The chain recombines TRBV28 with TRBJ1-4, with 7 nucleotides matching TRBD1. The V and J ends lost 2 bases and 10 bases, in that order; junction bases with no gene match: 4. This CDR3 spans 13 amino acids. The germline gives CDR1 MDHEN, CDR2 SYDVKM. Here the CDR3 reads CASSLLSGGKLFF. As DNA, the CDR3 is TGTGCCAGCAGTTTACTGTCAGGGGGAAAACTGTTTTTT.

The chain has TRBV5-1 and TRBJ1-2; a weak D match, TRBD1 (5 bases). This CDR3 is 14 amino acids long. Trimming cost V 9 bases and J 3 bases, with 18 bases left between them. Germline V lookup: CDR1 SGHRS, CDR2 YFSETQ. The CDR3 DNA sequence: TGCGCCACCCATCCCGGGGCGGGAGACTATGGCTACACCTTC. It specifies CATHPGAGDYGYTF.

This chain connects TRBV19 to TRBJ1-3, with D maybe TRBD1 (6 bases). The ends were cut back, 3 bases at V and 0 bases at J, with 15 bases in the middle. The CDR3 consists of 17 residues. Germline V lookup: CDR1 LNHDA, CDR2 SQIVND (reference sequence). The CDR3 nucleotides are TGTGCCAGTAGTATTGGGAGACAGGCTTCCTCTGGAAACACCATATATTTT. Translation: CASSIGRQASSGNTIYF.

The chain carries TRBV11-2 and TRBJ2-1, with D perhaps TRBD1 (5 bases). Germline V lookup: CDR1 SGHAT, CDR2 FQNNGV. V was cut by 4 bases and J by 0 bases, with 10 bases left in between. This CDR3 has 15 amino acids. The CDR3 DNA sequence: TGTGCCAGCAGCTCGTCAGGGTCCTCCTACAATGAGCAGTTCTTC. Its protein product is CASSSSGSSYNEQFF. Based on the CDR3 plus reference TRBV11-2 and TRBJ2-1, the full variable domain is EAGVAQSPRYKIIEKRQSVAFWCNPISGHATLYWYQQILGQGPKLLIQFQNNGVVDDSQLPKDRFSAERLKGVDSTLKIQPAKLEDSAVYLCASSSSGSSYNEQFFGPGTRLTVL.

The chain combines TRBV27 with TRBJ2-7; 8 positions agree with TRBD2. V trimming: 1 base; J trimming: 0 bases; junction bases outside the gene matches: 2. Germline V gene sequence: CDR1 MNHEY, CDR2 SMNVEV (reference sequence). The CDR3 consists of 15 residues. The CDR3 region is CASSLYSGVSYEQYF. CDR3 bases: TGTGCCAGCAGTTTATATAGCGGGGTCTCCTACGAGCAGTACTTC.

The rearrangement uses TRBV11-2 and TRBJ1-1; 10 nucleotides line up with TRBD1. The CDR3 is 16 residues long. The V and J ends lost 1 base and 6 bases, in that order; junction bases with no gene match: 8. Per the germline V gene, CDR1 is SGHAT and CDR2 is FQNNGV. The CDR3 bases are TGTGCCAGCAGCTTAGTGTCGACAGGGGGCAAGGCTGAAGCTTTCTTT. Translating gives CASSLVSTGGKAEAFF.

This clone was counted between two and nine times. The chain joins TRBV4-2 to TRBJ2-3; 12 positions match TRBD2. The CDR3 loop spans 18 amino acids. V lost 0 bases, J lost 7 bases, and 11 bases stayed unmatched. The germline V gene has CDR1 LGHNA and CDR2 YNFKEQ. Here the CDR3 reads CASSQDDWLAGGPNTQYF. CDR3 DNA sequence: TGTGCCAGCAGCCAAGACGACTGGCTAGCGGGGGGGCCGAATACGCAGTATTTT.

The chain uses TRBV7-2 and TRBJ2-7; 10 bases match TRBD1. Germline V gene lookup returns CDR1 SGHTA and CDR2 FQGNSA. The CDR3 spans 14 residues. Trimming removed 4 bases from V and 7 bases from J; junction bases left unmatched: 7. CDR3 sequence reads: CASSSRQGAEEQYF. The CDR3 DNA reads TGTGCCAGCAGCTCTCGACAGGGGGCAGAAGAGCAGTACTTC.

This chain uses TRBV4-2 with TRBJ2-4, with D uncertain. V lost 1 base and J 2 bases, leaving 15 bases between the germline ends. The CDR3 is made up of 17 amino acids. Germline assignment: CDR1 LGHNA and CDR2 YNFKEQ. CDR3 region: CASSQVFPRLTKNIQYF. CDR3 coding DNA: TGTGCCAGCAGCCAAGTTTTCCCACGACTGACCAAAAACATTCAGTACTTC.

The table lists this clone with a count of one. The chain couples TRBV18 to TRBJ1-1; no firm D call. This CDR3 contains 14 residues. The V gene's germline CDR1 is KGHSH and CDR2 LQKENI. Trimming cost V 2 bases and J 1 base, with 8 bases left between them. Here the CDR3 reads CASSPSRGNTEAFF. The CDR3 DNA reads as TGTGCCAGCTCACCATCTCGGGGGAACACTGAAGCTTTCTTT.

This clone is a singleton in its sample. This chain uses TRBV4-3 with TRBJ2-2; D call uncertain. Germline V gene data show CDR1 as LGHNA and CDR2 as YSLEER. The CDR3 spans 16 residues. Trimming took 0 bases from V and 5 from J, leaving 13 bases between them. CDR3 sequence reads: CASSQERLSMTGELFF. The CDR3 nucleotides are TGCGCCAGCAGCCAAGAACGTCTTAGTATGACCGGGGAGCTGTTTTTT.

The J gene is TRBJ1-1, the V gene TRBV7-6, with D possibly TRBD1 on 6 matching bases. V was pared by 1 base and J by 0 bases, with 9 bases between. CDR3 length: 15 amino acids. Germline CDR1 reads SGHVS; CDR2 reads FNYEAQ. CDR3 sequence reads: CASSLGDTMNTEAFF. In nucleotides, the CDR3 is TGTGCCAGCAGCTTAGGGGACACCATGAACACTGAAGCTTTCTTT.